Listed below are T cell receptor beta chains from one sample, sequenced in a study of T cells after yellow fever vaccination. Via MiXCR, TCRdb re-called the 5' RACE reads, giving one row per CDR3 protein. The repertoire holds around 49,000 distinct CDR3 sequences, roughly 6.4% seen once, with about 15% in the top ten. This material consisted of CD8+ T cells not binding an NS4B(214-222) dextramer, sorted from PBMCs, taken 45 days after the yellow fever booster vaccination. The receptors derive from a man between 25 and 39 years old who received the YFV17D yellow fever vaccine. Each CDR3 is given with its conserved first and last residue. D genes are given only for firm matches. Clone size is shown for a subset of rows, as once, few, many or a class of expanded clone.

v_call	clone_size	j_call	cdr3_length	d_call	cdr3_aa	cdr3_nt
TRBV6-5	many	TRBJ2-1	12	.	CASSPTTREQFF	TGTGCCAGCAGTCCGACCACTAGGGAGCAGTTCTTC
TRBV25-1	.	TRBJ2-1	15	.	CASSEGGGSYNEQFF	TGTGCCAGCAGCGAGGGGGGGGGGTCCTACAATGAGCAGTTCTTC
TRBV6-2/TRBV6-3	many	TRBJ2-1	13	.	CASSYVGDNEQFF	TGTGCCAGCAGTTATGTAGGGGACAATGAGCAGTTCTTC
TRBV12-3/TRBV12-4	many	TRBJ2-3	14	TRBD1	CASSTGTVTDTQYF	TGTGCCAGCAGTACGGGGACAGTAACAGATACGCAGTATTTT
TRBV15	many	TRBJ2-5	12	TRBD2	CATGEGWGTQYF	TGTGCCACCGGGGAGGGATGGGGGACCCAGTACTTC
TRBV3-1	many	TRBJ2-5	15	TRBD2	CASSQELAGKETQYF	TGTGCCAGCAGCCAAGAGCTAGCGGGGAAAGAGACCCAGTACTTC
TRBV18	many	TRBJ2-1	15	.	CASSRGDSKYNEQFF	TGTGCCAGCTCACGCGGGGACAGCAAATACAATGAGCAGTTCTTC
TRBV6-1	many	TRBJ2-1	18	.	CASSEGGQRWSSYNEQFF	TGTGCCAGCAGTGAAGGGGGGCAGCGGTGGAGCTCCTACAATGAGCAGTTCTTC
TRBV27	many	TRBJ2-7	14	TRBD1	CASSSGQGADEQYF	TGTGCCAGCAGTTCCGGACAGGGGGCGGACGAGCAGTACTTC
TRBV7-9	few	TRBJ2-7	16	.	CASSLVPTGGDYEQYF	TGTGCCAGCAGCTTGGTACCTACAGGCGGGGACTACGAGCAGTACTTC
TRBV20-1	many	TRBJ2-1	15	.	CSADSPVYAWDEQFF	TGCAGTGCAGATAGTCCAGTTTACGCCTGGGATGAGCAGTTCTTC
TRBV12-3/TRBV12-4	many	TRBJ2-3	15	.	CASSFGGRFTDTQYF	TGTGCCAGCAGTTTTGGAGGGCGTTTCACAGATACGCAGTATTTT
TRBV7-9	many	TRBJ2-5	11	.	CASSSKETQYF	TGTGCCAGCAGCTCGAAGGAGACCCAGTACTTC